A selection of T cell receptor beta chains follows, all from one sample in a study of blood T cell repertoires in COVID-19. Sequenced by immunoSEQ multiplex PCR; TCRdb stores in-frame clones only, minus some. The repertoire has approximately 130,000 clones, more than 75% of them found once; the top ten carry about 17%. Source material: peripheral blood. These receptors all stem from a woman in her fifties or sixties who had recovered from COVID-19. CDR3s include the opening cysteine and the closing phenylalanine or tryptophan. The D gene is left open where the match is weak. Clone size, where shown, is once, few, many, or a class for clones that have expanded.

>TRBJ1-4|TRBV28|NA|NA
CGVRGNEKLFF
TGTGGCGTCAGAGGTAATGAAAAACTGTTTTTT
>TRBJ2-2|TRBV7-9|NA|TRBD2
CASRSAGTSGAGELFF
TGTGCCAGCAGATCAGCAGGGACTAGCGGGGCCGGGGAGCTGTTTTTT
>TRBJ1-2|TRBV5-1|once|NA
CASSQGGTGDYGYTF
TGCGCCAGCAGCCAAGGAGGGACGGGTGACTATGGCTACACCTTC
>TRBJ2-2|TRBV7-9|NA|NA
CASSLAGNTGELFF
TGTGCCAGCAGCCTTGCGGGAAACACCGGGGAGCTGTTTTTT
>TRBJ2-5|TRBV7-2|NA|NA
CASSETREETQYF
TGTGCCAGCAGCGAGACTCGGGAAGAGACCCAGTACTTC
>TRBJ2-7|TRBV20-1|once|TRBD2
CSARGGQEQYF
TGCAGTGCTCGCGGGGGGCAAGAGCAGTACTTC
>TRBJ1-6|TRBV9|few|TRBD1
CASSLGTGYSPLHF
TGTGCCAGCTCCTTAGGGACAGGATATTCACCCCTCCACTTT
>TRBJ1-3|TRBV7-2|NA|NA
CASSLGLQGGRGNTIYF
TGTGCCAGCAGCTTAGGTTTGCAGGGAGGGAGAGGAAACACCATATATTTT
>TRBJ1-4|TRBV6-5|once|NA
CASSPLRAGHEKLFF
TGTGCCAGCAGCCCCCTCCGGGCAGGGCATGAAAAACTGTTTTTT
>TRBJ1-2|TRBV2|NA|NA
CASNRKNYGYTF
TGTGCCAGCAACAGGAAGAACTATGGCTACACCTTC
>TRBJ1-1|TRBV5-1|NA|NA
CASSLLGQLNTEAFF
TGCGCCAGCAGCTTGTTGGGGCAGCTGAACACTGAAGCTTTCTTT
>TRBJ1-6|TRBV7-9|NA|NA
CASSTPQGSYNSPLHF
TGTGCCAGCAGCACCCCACAGGGATCCTATAATTCACCCCTCCACTTT
>TRBJ1-2|TRBV11-2|NA|NA
CASSLVGGAPSVGSYTF
TGTGCCAGCAGCTTAGTAGGGGGGGCCCCCTCCGTGGGGAGCTACACCTTC
>TRBJ1-2|TRBV12-3/TRBV12-4|NA|NA
CASSRTDFYGYTF
TGTGCCAGCAGTAGGACAGATTTCTATGGCTACACCTTC
>TRBJ1-3|TRBV6-5|once|NA
CARKGGAGSGNTIYF
TGTGCCCGAAAGGGAGGCGCCGGCTCTGGAAACACCATATATTTT
>TRBJ2-2|TRBV5-1|NA|TRBD1
CASSLAGPDRGPNTGELFF
TGCGCCAGCAGCTTGGCCGGGCCGGACAGGGGGCCGAACACCGGGGAGCTGTTTTTT
>TRBJ1-2|TRBV5-4|NA|NA
CASSWAGQYGYTF
TGTGCCAGCAGCTGGGCGGGTCAGTATGGCTACACCTTC
>TRBJ1-1|TRBV5-5|NA|NA
CASSLWGQMNTEAFF
TGTGCCAGCAGCTTGTGGGGACAAATGAACACTGAAGCTTTCTTT
>TRBJ1-1|TRBV2|NA|NA
CASGKNRVNTEAFF
TGTGCCAGCGGAAAGAACAGGGTGAACACTGAAGCTTTCTTT
>TRBJ2-3|TRBV10-3|once|TRBD2
CAISVERGWPDTQYF
TGTGCCATCAGTGTAGAGCGGGGGTGGCCAGATACGCAGTATTTT
>TRBJ2-7|TRBV11-2|NA|NA
CASRRGFGGTETYEQYF
TGTGCCAGCAGACGAGGGTTCGGCGGGACCGAAACCTACGAGCAGTACTTC
>TRBJ1-1|TRBV28|once|NA
CASSLPKDSSEAFF
TGTGCCAGCAGTTTACCAAAGGACAGCAGTGAAGCTTTCTTT
>TRBJ1-6|TRBV2|NA|NA
CASRADRISTHSPLHF
TGTGCCAGCAGAGCCGACAGGATCTCAACGCATTCACCCCTCCACTTT
>TRBJ2-3|TRBV7-2|NA|TRBD2
CASRRPGGWTDTQYF
TGTGCCAGTAGGCGCCCGGGAGGGTGGACAGATACGCAGTATTTT
>TRBJ1-2|TRBV30|NA|TRBD1
CAWSTWDSGLYGYTF
TGTGCCTGGAGCACATGGGACAGCGGTTTGTATGGCTACACCTTC
>TRBJ1-6|TRBV19|NA|NA
CASKTAGRNSPLHF
TGTGCCAGTAAGACCGCAGGGCGAAATTCACCCCTCCACTTT
>TRBJ1-1|TRBV13|NA|TRBD1
CASSRPGTGEGMGAFF
TGTGCCAGCAGCCGTCCCGGGACAGGGGAGGGGATGGGAGCTTTCTTT
>TRBJ2-7|TRBV9|NA|TRBD1
CASSVEAGGGEQYF
TGTGCCAGCAGCGTAGAGGCAGGGGGTGGGGAGCAGTACTTC
>TRBJ1-2|TRBV5-1|NA|TRBD1
CASSSDLDWWDRDFSGYTF
TGCGCCAGCAGCTCGGACCTGGACTGGTGGGACAGGGATTTTAGTGGCTACACCTTC
>TRBJ1-2|TRBV19|NA|TRBD1
CASSTQGANYGYTF
TGTGCCAGTAGTACTCAGGGGGCTAACTATGGCTACACCTTC
>TRBJ1-6|TRBV27|NA|NA
CASTYDRNSPLHF
TGTGCCAGCACCTACGACAGGAACTCACCCCTCCACTTT
>TRBJ1-1|TRBV6-1|NA|NA
CASSERGGIAFF
TGTGCCAGCAGTGAAAGGGGGGGGATAGCTTTCTTT
>TRBJ1-4|TRBV7-2|NA|TRBD1
CASSFGQGASEKLFF
TGTGCCAGCAGCTTCGGACAGGGGGCGAGTGAAAAACTGTTTTTT
>TRBJ1-1|TRBV24-1|NA|NA
CATSDFGVFEDTEAFF
TGTGCCACCAGTGATTTCGGAGTATTCGAGGACACTGAAGCTTTCTTT
>TRBJ2-2|TRBV7-3|NA|NA
CASSLKRGANTGELFF
TGTGCCAGCAGCCTAAAAAGGGGTGCGAACACCGGGGAGCTGTTTTTT
>TRBJ1-5|TRBV19|NA|NA
CATQSGQYNQPQHF
TGTGCCACTCAAAGCGGGCAGTATAATCAGCCCCAGCATTTT
>TRBJ2-5|TRBV7-2|NA|TRBD1
CASSLGRGFGETQYF
TGTGCCAGCAGCTTAGGCAGGGGGTTCGGGGAGACCCAGTACTTC
>TRBJ2-1|TRBV7-8|NA|TRBD2
CASSRGLGGNEQFF
TGTGCCAGCAGCCGAGGACTAGGTGGCAATGAGCAGTTCTTC
>TRBJ2-7|TRBV6-2/TRBV6-3|few|NA
CASSTTSYEQYF
TGTGCCAGCAGTACCACTAGCTACGAGCAGTACTTC
>TRBJ1-1|TRBV2|once|NA
CASSRESWNTEAFF
TGTGCCAGCAGCAGGGAAAGTTGGAACACTGAAGCTTTCTTT
>TRBJ2-7|TRBV25-1|NA|TRBD1
CASSEWGQGRGGEQYF
TGTGCCAGCAGTGAATGGGGACAGGGAAGGGGCGGCGAGCAGTACTTC
>TRBJ1-2|TRBV18|once|TRBD1
CASRDRGNGYTF
TGTGCCAGCCGGGACAGGGGGAATGGCTACACCTTC
>TRBJ2-1|TRBV11-3|NA|TRBD2
CASSRPRTSGRSDEQFF
TGTGCCAGCAGCCGACCCCGGACTAGCGGGAGAAGCGATGAGCAGTTCTTC
>TRBJ1-2|TRBV4-2|NA|NA
CASSQDRGIYGYTF
TGTGCCAGCAGCCAAGATCGGGGGATCTATGGCTACACCTTC
>TRBJ1-5|TRBV3-1/TRBV3-2|few|NA
CASSRLGLNQPQHF
TGTGCCAGCAGCCGATTGGGGCTCAATCAGCCCCAGCATTTT
>TRBJ1-2|TRBV15|once|NA
CATSRSSGQTGGYTF
TGTGCCACCAGCAGGTCCTCGGGCCAGACGGGGGGCTACACCTTC
>TRBJ2-5|TRBV5-1|NA|TRBD1
CASSWTGRREETQYF
TGCGCCAGCAGCTGGACAGGGCGAAGGGAAGAGACCCAGTACTTC
>TRBJ2-3|TRBV4-2|few|TRBD1
CASSLSGDRTTDTQYF
TGTGCCAGCAGCCTCTCCGGGGACAGGACCACAGATACGCAGTATTTT
>TRBJ2-7|TRBV5-1|NA|TRBD1
CASSLRTGGPYEQYF
TGCGCCAGCAGCTTACGGACAGGGGGCCCCTACGAGCAGTACTTC
>TRBJ1-1|TRBV10-1|once|NA
CASSPLRDGQGFTEAFF
TGCGCCAGCAGCCCCTTGCGGGACGGGCAAGGGTTCACTGAAGCTTTCTTT
>TRBJ2-1|TRBV5-4|NA|TRBD2
CASSSGLAVEDEQFF
TGTGCCAGCAGCTCCGGACTAGCGGTGGAGGATGAGCAGTTCTTC
>TRBJ2-7|TRBV5-1|NA|TRBD2
CASSPEGTSYEQYF
TGCGCCAGCAGCCCCGAAGGGACTAGCTACGAGCAGTACTTC
>TRBJ2-4|TRBV5-6|NA|TRBD2
CASSLTGLATAKNIQYF
TGTGCCAGCAGCTTGACGGGACTAGCGACAGCCAAAAACATTCAGTACTTC
>TRBJ2-7|TRBV5-4|NA|TRBD2
CASSLGLAGIYEQYF
TGTGCCAGCAGCTTAGGACTAGCGGGAATTTACGAGCAGTACTTC
>TRBJ2-2|TRBV5-6|NA|NA
CASSFGVPNTGELFF
TGTGCCAGCAGCTTCGGGGTTCCGAACACCGGGGAGCTGTTTTTT
>TRBJ2-1|TRBV24-1|NA|TRBD2
CATSERTSGYNEQFF
TGTGCCACCAGTGAAAGGACTAGCGGTTACAATGAGCAGTTCTTC
>TRBJ1-3|TRBV21-1|NA|NA
CASSKGPPAGCRNTIYF
TGTGCCAGCAGCAAAGGGCCCCCGGCGGGGTGCAGAAACACCATATATTTT
>TRBJ1-1|TRBV5-1|NA|NA
CASSFGRSFMNTEAFF
TGCGCCAGCAGCTTCGGTCGAAGCTTTATGAACACTGAAGCTTTCTTT
>TRBJ2-2|TRBV7-7|NA|TRBD1
CASSLVTGATGELFF
TGTGCCAGCAGCTTAGTGACAGGGGCGACCGGGGAGCTGTTTTTT
>TRBJ2-5|TRBV19|NA|TRBD2
CATGTSGVGTQYF
TGTGCCACCGGGACTAGCGGGGTAGGGACCCAGTACTTC